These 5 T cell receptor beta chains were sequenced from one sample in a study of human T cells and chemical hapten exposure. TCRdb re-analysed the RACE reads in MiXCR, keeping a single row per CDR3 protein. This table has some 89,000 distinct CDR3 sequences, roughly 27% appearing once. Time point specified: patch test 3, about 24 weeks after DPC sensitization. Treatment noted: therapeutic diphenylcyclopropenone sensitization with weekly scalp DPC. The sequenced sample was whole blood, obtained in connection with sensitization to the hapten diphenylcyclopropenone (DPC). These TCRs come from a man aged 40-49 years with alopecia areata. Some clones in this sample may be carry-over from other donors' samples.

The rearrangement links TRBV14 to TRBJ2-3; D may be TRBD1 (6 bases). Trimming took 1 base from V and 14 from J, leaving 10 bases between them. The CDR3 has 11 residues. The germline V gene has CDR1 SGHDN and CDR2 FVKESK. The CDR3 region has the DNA TGTGCCAGCAGCCAAGGGGGGCCCCGGTATTTT. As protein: CASSQGGPRYF.

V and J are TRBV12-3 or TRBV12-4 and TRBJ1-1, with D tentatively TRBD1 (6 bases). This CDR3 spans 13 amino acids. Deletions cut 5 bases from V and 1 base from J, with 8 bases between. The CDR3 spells CASSEQGNTEAFF. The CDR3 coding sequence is TGTGCCAGCAGTGAACAGGGGAACACTGAAGCTTTCTTT.

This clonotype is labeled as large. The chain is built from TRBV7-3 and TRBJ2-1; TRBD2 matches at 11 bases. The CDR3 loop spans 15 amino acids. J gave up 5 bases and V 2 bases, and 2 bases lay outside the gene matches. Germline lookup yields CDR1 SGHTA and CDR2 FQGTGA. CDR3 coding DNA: TGTGCCAGCAGCTTAGGACTAGCGGGCCACAATGAGCAGTTCTTC. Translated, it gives CASSLGLAGHNEQFF.

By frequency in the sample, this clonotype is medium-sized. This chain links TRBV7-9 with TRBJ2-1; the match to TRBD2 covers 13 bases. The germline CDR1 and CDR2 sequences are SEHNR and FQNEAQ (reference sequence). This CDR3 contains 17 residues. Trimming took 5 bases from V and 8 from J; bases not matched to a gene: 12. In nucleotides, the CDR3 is TGTGCCAGCAGCGCCCGACGACTAGCGGGAGGATGCGATGAGCAGTTCTTC. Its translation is CASSARRLAGGCDEQFF.

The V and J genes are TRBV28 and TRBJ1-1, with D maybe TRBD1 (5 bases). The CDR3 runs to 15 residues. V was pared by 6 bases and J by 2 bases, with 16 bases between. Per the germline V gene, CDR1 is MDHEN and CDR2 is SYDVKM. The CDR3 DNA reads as TGTGCCAGCAGCTCCTACATTGGGGGTAACACTGAAGCTTTCTTT. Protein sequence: CASSSYIGGNTEAFF. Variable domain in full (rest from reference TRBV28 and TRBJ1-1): DVKVTQSSRYLVKRTGEKVFLECVQDMDHENMFWYRQDPGLGLRLIYFSYDVKMKEKGDIPEGYSVSREKKERFSLILESASTNQTSMYLCASSSYIGGNTEAFFGQGTRLTVV.